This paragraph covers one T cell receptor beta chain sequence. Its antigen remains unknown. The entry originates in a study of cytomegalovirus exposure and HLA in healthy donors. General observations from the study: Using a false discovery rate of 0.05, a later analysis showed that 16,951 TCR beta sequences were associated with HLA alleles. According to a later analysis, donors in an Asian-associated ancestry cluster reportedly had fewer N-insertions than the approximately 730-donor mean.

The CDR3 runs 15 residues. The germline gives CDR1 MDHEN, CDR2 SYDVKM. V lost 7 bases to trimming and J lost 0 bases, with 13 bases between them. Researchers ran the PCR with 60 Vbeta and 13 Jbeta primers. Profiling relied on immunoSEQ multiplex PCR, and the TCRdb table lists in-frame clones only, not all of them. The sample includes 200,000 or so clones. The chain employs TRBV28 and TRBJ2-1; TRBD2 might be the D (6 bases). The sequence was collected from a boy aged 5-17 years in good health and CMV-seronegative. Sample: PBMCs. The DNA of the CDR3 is TGTGCCAGCACCCTCCCCGGGAGCTCCTACAATGAGCAGTTCTTC. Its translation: CASTLPGSSYNEQFF.